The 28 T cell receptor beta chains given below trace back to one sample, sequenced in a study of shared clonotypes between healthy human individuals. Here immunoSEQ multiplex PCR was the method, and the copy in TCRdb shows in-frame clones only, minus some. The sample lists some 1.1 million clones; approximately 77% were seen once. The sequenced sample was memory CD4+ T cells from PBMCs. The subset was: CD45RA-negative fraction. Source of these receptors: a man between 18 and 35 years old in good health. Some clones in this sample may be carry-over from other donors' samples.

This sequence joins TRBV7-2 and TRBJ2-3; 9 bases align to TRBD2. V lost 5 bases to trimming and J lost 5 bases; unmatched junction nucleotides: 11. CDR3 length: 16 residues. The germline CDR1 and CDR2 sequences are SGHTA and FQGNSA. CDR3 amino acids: CASSPRGAGGGDTQYF. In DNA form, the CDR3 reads TGTGCCAGCAGCCCCCGCGGGGCGGGAGGGGGAGATACGCAGTATTTT.

The DNA for the CDR3 is TGTGCCTGCAGACCGACCGGGGAGCTGTTTTTT. This codes for CACRPTGELFF. This sequence joins TRBV30 and TRBJ2-2; D unresolved. Germline-derived CDR1 and CDR2 are GTSNPN and SVGIG (reference sequence). The ends were cut back, 6 bases at V and 5 bases at J, with 7 bases in the middle. The length of the CDR3 is 11 residues.

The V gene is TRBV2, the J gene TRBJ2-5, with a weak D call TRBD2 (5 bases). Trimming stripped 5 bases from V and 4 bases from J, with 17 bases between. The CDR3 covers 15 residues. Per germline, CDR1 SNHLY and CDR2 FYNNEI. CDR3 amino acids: CASSPGLPSAETQYF. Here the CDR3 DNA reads TGTGCCAGCAGTCCCGGACTCCCGTCTGCAGAGACCCAGTACTTC.

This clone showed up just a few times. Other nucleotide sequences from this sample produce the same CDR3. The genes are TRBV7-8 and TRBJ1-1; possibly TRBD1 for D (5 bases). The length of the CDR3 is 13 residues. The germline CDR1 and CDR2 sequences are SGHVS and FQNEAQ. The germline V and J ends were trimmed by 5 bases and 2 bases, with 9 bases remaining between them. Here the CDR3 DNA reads TGTGCCAGCAGCCCCGGGGGAAACACTGAAGCTTTCTTT. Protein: CASSPGGNTEAFF.

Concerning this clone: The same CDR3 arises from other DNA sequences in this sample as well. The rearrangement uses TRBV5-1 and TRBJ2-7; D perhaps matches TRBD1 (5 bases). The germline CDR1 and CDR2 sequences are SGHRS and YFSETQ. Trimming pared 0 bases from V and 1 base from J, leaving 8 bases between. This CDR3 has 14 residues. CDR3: CASSLDTGSYEQYF. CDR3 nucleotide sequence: TGCGCCAGCAGCTTGGATACAGGTTCCTACGAGCAGTACTTC.

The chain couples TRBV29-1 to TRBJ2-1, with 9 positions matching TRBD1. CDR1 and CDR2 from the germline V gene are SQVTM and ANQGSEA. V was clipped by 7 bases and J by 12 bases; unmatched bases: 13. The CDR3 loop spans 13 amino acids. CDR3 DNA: TGCAGCGCAGAAAGACAGGGGGATTTGGGGCAGTTCTTC. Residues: CSAERQGDLGQFF.

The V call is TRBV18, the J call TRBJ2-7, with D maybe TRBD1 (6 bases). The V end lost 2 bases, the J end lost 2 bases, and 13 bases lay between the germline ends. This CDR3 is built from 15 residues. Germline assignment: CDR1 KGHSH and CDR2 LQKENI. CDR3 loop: CASSPGGSLTYEQYF. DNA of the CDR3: TGTGCCAGCTCACCAGGGGGCTCTTTAACCTACGAGCAGTACTTC. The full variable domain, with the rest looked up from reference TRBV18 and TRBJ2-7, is NAGVMQNPRHLVRRRGQEARLRCSPMKGHSHVYWYRQLPEEGLKFMVYLQKENIIDESGMPKERFSAEFPKEGPSILRIQQVVRGDSAAYFCASSPGGSLTYEQYFGPGTRLTVT.

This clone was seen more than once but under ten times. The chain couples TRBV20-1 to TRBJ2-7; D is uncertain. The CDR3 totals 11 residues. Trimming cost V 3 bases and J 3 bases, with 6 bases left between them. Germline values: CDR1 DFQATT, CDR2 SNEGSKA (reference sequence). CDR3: CSASVNYEQYF. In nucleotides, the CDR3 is TGCAGTGCTAGTGTCAACTACGAGCAGTACTTC.

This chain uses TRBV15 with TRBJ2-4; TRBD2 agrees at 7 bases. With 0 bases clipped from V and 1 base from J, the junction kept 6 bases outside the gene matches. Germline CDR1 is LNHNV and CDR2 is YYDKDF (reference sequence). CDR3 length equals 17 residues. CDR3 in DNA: TGTGCCACCAGCAGAGAACAGCGGGGAGGGGCCAAAAACATTCAGTACTTC. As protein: CATSREQRGGAKNIQYF. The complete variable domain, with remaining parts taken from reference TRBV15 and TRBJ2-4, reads DAMVIQNPRYQVTQFGKPVTLSCSQTLNHNVMYWYQQKSSQAPKLLFHYYDKDFNNEADTPDNFQSRRPNTSFCFLDIRSPGLGDTAMYLCATSREQRGGAKNIQYFGAGTRLSVL.

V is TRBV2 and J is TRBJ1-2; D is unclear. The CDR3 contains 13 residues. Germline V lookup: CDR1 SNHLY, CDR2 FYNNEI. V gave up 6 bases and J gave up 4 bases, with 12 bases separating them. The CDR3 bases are TGTGCCAGCAGAGTCCAGGACCTCTATGGCTACACCTTC. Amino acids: CASRVQDLYGYTF. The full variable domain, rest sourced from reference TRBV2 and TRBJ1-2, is EPEVTQTPSHQVTQMGQEVILRCVPISNHLYFYWYRQILGQKVEFLVSFYNNEISEKSEIFDDQFSVERPDGSNFTLKIRSTKLEDSAMYFCASRVQDLYGYTFGSGTRLTVV.

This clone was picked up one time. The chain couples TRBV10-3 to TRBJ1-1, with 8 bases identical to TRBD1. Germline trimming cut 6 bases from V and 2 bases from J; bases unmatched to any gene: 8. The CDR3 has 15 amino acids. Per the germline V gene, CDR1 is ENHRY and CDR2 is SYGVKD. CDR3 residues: CAISLTGGDNTEAFF. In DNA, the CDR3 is TGTGCCATCAGCCTCACAGGGGGGGACAACACTGAAGCTTTCTTT.

The CDR3 DNA sequence: TGTGCCAGCAGCTTGGCTACCCCGTACAATGAGCAGTTCTTC. Amino acids: CASSLATPYNEQFF. The chain is built from TRBV11-2 and TRBJ2-1; no reliable D call. Germline CDR1 SGHAT, CDR2 FQNNGV. Trimming pared 3 bases from V and 4 bases from J, leaving 10 bases between. The CDR3 spans 14 residues. The full variable domain, rest sourced from reference TRBV11-2 and TRBJ2-1, is EAGVAQSPRYKIIEKRQSVAFWCNPISGHATLYWYQQILGQGPKLLIQFQNNGVVDDSQLPKDRFSAERLKGVDSTLKIQPAKLEDSAVYLCASSLATPYNEQFFGPGTRLTVL.

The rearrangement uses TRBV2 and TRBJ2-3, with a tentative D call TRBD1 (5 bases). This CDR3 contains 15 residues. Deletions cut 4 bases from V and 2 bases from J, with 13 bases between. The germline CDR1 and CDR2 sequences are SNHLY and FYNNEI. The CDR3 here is CASSVDRRFTDTQYF. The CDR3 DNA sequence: TGTGCCAGCAGTGTTGACAGACGCTTCACAGATACGCAGTATTTT.

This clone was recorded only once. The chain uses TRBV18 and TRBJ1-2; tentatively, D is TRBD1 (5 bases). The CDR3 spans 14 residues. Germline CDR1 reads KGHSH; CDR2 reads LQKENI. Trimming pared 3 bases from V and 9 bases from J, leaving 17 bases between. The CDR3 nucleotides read TGTGCCAGCTCACCGGGGAGGGGAGATGGGAGCTACACCTTC. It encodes CASSPGRGDGSYTF.

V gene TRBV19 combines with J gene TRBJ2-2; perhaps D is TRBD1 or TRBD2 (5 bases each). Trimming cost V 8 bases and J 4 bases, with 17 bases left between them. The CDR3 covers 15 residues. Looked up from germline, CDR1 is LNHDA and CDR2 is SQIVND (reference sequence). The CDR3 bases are TGTGCCAGTCGGAGAGAACAGGCGGGCACCGGGGAGCTGTTTTTT. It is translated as CASRREQAGTGELFF.

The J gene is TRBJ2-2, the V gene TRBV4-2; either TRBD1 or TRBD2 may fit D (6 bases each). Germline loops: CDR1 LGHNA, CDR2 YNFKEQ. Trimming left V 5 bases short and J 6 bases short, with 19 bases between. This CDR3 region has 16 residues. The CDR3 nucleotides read TGTGCCAGCAGCTACCTTAAGCCAGGGGAGGCCGGGGAGCTGTTTTTT. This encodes CASSYLKPGEAGELFF.

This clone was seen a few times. Written as DNA, the CDR3 is TGCAGCGTTGGAGGGACACCGGGGGATGAAAAACTGTTTTTT. Translating it yields CSVGGTPGDEKLFF. The chain combines TRBV29-1 with TRBJ1-4; weak D call: TRBD1 (6 bases). CDR1 is SQVTM and CDR2 is ANQGSEA in the germline V gene. The CDR3 length is 14 residues. V was pared by 4 bases and J by 6 bases, with 15 bases between. The entire variable domain, with the rest obtained from reference TRBV29-1 and TRBJ1-4, is as follows: SAVISQKPSRDICQRGTSLTIQCQVDSQVTMMFWYRQQPGQSLTLIATANQGSEATYESGFVIDKFPISRPNLTFSTLTVSNMSPEDSSIYLCSVGGTPGDEKLFFGSGTQLSVL.

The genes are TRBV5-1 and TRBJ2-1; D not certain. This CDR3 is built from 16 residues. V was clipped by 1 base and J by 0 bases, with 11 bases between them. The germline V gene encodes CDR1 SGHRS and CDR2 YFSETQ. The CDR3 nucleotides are TGCGCCAGCAGCTTGTCTGGCCTATTCTCCTACAATGAGCAGTTCTTC. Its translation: CASSLSGLFSYNEQFF.

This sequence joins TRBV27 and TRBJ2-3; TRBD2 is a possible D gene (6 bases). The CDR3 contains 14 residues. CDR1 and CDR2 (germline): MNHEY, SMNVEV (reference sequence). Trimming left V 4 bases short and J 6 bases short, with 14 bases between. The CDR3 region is CASSYGAAGDTQYF. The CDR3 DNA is TGTGCCAGCAGTTATGGGGCTGCGGGGGATACGCAGTATTTT.

The CDR3, as DNA: TGTGCCAGTTATATCGGCTCTGGGGCCAACGTCCTGACTTTC. Amino acid sequence: CASYIGSGANVLTF. This rearrangement joins TRBV6-1 to TRBJ2-6; D not resolved. Germline V gives CDR1 MNHNS, CDR2 SASEGT. CDR3 length: 14 residues. Trimming stripped 9 bases from V and 0 bases from J, with 9 bases between.

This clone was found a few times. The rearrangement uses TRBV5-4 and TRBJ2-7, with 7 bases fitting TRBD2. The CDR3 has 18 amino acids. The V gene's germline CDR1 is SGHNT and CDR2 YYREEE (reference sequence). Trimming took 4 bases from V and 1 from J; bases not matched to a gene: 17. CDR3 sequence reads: CASSPDYRGEVDSYEQYF. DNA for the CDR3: TGTGCCAGCAGCCCTGACTACCGGGGGGAAGTAGATTCCTACGAGCAGTACTTC.

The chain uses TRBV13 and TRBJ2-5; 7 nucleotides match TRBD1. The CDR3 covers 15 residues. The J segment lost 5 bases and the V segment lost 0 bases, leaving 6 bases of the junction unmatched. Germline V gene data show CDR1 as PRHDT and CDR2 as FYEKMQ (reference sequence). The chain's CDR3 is CASSLGIGRGETQYF. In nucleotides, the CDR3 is TGTGCCAGCAGCTTAGGCATTGGCAGGGGGGAGACCCAGTACTTC.

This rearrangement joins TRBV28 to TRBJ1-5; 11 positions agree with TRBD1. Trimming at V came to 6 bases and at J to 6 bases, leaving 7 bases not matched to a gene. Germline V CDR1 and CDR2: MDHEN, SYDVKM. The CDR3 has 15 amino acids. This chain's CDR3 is CASSWTGGVGQPQHF. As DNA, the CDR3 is TGTGCCAGCAGCTGGACAGGGGGCGTAGGTCAGCCCCAGCATTTT.

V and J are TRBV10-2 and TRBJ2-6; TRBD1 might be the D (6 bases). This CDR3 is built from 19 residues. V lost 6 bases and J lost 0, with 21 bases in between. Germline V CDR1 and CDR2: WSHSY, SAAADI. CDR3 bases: TGCGCCAGCAGGTCAGGACAGCTGACACCTTACTCTGGGGCCAACGTCCTGACTTTC. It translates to CASRSGQLTPYSGANVLTF.

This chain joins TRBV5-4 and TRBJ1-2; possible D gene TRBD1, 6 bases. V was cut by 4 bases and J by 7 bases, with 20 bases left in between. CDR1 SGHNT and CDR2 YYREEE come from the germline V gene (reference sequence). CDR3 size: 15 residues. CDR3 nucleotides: TGTGCCAGCAGCAGCTTCCGGGGGGCCTCGGGTGGCTACACCTTC. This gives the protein CASSSFRGASGGYTF. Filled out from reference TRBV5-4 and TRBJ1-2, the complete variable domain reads ETGVTQSPTHLIKTRGQQVTLRCSSQSGHNTVSWYQQALGQGPQFIFQYYREEENGRGNFPPRFSGLQFPNYSSELNVNALELDDSALYLCASSSFRGASGGYTFGSGTRLTVV.

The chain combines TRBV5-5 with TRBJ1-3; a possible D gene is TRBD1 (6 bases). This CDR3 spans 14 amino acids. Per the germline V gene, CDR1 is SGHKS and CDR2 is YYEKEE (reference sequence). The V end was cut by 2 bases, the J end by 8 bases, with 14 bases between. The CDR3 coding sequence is TGTGCCAGCAGCTTTAGGCAGGGGATGGACACCATATATTTT. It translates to CASSFRQGMDTIYF.

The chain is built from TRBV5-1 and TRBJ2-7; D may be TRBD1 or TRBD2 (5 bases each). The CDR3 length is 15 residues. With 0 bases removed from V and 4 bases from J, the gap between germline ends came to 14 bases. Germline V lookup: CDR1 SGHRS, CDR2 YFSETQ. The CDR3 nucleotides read TGCGCCAGCAGCTTGGGTGTCAGGGAGCTTTACGAGCAGTACTTC. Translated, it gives CASSLGVRELYEQYF.

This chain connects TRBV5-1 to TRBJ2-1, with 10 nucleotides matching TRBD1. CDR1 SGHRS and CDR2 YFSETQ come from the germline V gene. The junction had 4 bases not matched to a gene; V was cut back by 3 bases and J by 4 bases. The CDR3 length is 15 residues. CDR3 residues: CASSSTGQGYNEQFF. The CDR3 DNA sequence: TGCGCCAGCAGCTCGACGGGACAGGGGTACAATGAGCAGTTCTTC.